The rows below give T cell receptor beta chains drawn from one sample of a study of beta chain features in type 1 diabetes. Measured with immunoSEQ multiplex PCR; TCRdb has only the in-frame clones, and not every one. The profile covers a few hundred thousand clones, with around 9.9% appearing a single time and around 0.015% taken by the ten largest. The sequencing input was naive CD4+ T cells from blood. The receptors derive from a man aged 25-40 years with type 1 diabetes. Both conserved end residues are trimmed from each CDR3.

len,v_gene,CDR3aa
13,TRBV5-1,ASSLQGDLDSPLH
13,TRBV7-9,ASSSLGGGYNEQF
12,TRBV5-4,ASSLDSSYNEQF
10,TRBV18,ASSHRGETQY
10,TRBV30,AWSALPGPQH
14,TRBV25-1,ASSEGGRGGNEPQH
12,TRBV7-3,ASSFGDGSETQY
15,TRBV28,ASSSTALRQVQETQY
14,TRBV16,ASSQWVDSSTDTQY
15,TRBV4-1,ASSLIPGTVNTGELF
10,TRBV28,ASGTGAYEQY
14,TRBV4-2,ASSQELRGRSEKLF
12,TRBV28,AIQQGNSGNTIY
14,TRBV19,ASSTGTGGSNYGYT
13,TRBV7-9,ASSLLGQGTYEQY
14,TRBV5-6,ASSLAAGAKVETQY
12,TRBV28,ASRAGRTTDTQY
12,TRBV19,ASSIPGLDSPLH
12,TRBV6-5,ASSLDRAKTEAF
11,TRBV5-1,ASTSGGGDTQY
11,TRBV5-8,ASSQDIRDEQY
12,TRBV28,ASRVRDSNSPLH
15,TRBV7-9,ASSGRGKPSGANVLT
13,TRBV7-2,ASSLVNADFFEQY
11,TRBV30,AWSLGDGQPQH
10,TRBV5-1,ASSLGTDEAF
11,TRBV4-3,ASSQEGRAEAF
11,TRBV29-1,SVDRERYTEAF
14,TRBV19,ASTLGTSGKGNIQY
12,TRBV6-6,ASSYEGGPDEQY
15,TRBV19,ASSDPGVYSPSGELF
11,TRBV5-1,ASSSTGAGEQY
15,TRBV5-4,ASSSGHNTGGFYGYT
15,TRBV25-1,ASSEFRGGSSYNEQF
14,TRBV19,ASRPSTGFSNQPQH
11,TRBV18,ASSPPGGSEQY
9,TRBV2,ASSEVQAVS
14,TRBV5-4,ASSSGLAGGQETQY
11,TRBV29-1,SVQQGLNSPLH